This T cell receptor beta chain came from a study of T cells in Graves' hyperthyroidism and ophthalmopathy. On the study more broadly: At the time of initial diagnosis and before any treatment, peripheral blood was collected. Study-level points and caveats: Peripheral blood also featured most of the thyroid clonotypes expanded above 0.001.

For the diagnoses, clinical symptoms, serum thyroxine and TRAb, thyroid ultrasound and orbital computed tomography were used. It was approximately 9.7 ml of fresh peripheral blood that supplied the PBMCs. Amplification of TCR beta CDR3 regions used RNA as the template. First-round RT-PCR of the TCR CDR3 relied on the HTBI primer set. A single record per CDR3 protein comes from TCRdb applying MiXCR to the multiplex PCR reads. Found here are nearly 750,000 distinct CDR3 sequences, 35% of them singletons; the top ten hold less than 35%. The CDR3 has 15 residues. Germline lookup yields CDR1 LGHNA and CDR2 YNFKEQ. The sample holds a few counts of this clonotype. Its antigen is not known.

Sequencing input: blood. The receptor's source is a woman between 35 and 50 years old with Graves' hyperthyroidism. This chain uses TRBV4-2 with TRBJ2-7; 11 bases map to TRBD1. The J call is doubtful: the DNA matches TRBJ2-1 better. CDR3 in DNA: TGTGCCAGCAGCTCAAGGACAGGGGGCAAGGATGAGCAGTTCTTC. Protein product: CASSSRTGGKDEQFF.